Below, one T cell receptor (beta chain) is given with its context. Its target is not known. CDR3 size: 12 residues. Germline CDR1 is SGDLS and CDR2 is YYNGEE. V dropped 5 bases and J dropped 3 bases, with 8 bases sitting between them. PCR involved 60 Vbeta and 13 Jbeta primers. Generated by immunoSEQ multiplex PCR, the TCRdb table keeps only in-frame clones and is missing some. This table has 120,000 or so clones, more than 75% appearing once. The data are from a study of cytomegalovirus exposure and HLA in healthy donors. General study findings and limits: Some V segments, including TRBV6-2 and TRBV6-3, were excluded as indistinguishable. In an earlier analysis, productive rearrangement rates for most beta V segments clustered near 90% or 30%. Per published reports, the classifier diagnosed cytomegalovirus status with high specificity and sensitivity. In presence/absence analyses, roughly uniform sequencing depth across donors was assumed.

The chain recombines TRBV9 with TRBJ1-2; no clear D gene. The sequenced material came from PBMCs. This receptor was taken from a young man in good health and CMV-seronegative. CDR3 sequence: CASSGGDYGYTF. The CDR3 nucleotides are TGTGCCAGCAGTGGCGGAGACTATGGCTACACCTTC.